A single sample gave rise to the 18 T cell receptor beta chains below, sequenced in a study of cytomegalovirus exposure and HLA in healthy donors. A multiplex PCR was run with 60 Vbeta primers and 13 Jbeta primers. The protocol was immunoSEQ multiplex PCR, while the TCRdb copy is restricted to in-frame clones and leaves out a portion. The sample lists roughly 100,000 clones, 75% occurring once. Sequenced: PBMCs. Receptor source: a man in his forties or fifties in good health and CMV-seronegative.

The CDR3 here is CASSTPGLADEQYF. The CDR3 nucleotides read TGTGCCAGTAGTACCCCGGGACTAGCGGACGAGCAGTACTTC. This sequence joins TRBV19 and TRBJ2-7; TRBD2 matches at 11 bases. J gave up 5 bases and V 4 bases, and 4 bases lay outside the gene matches. The V gene's germline CDR1 is LNHDA and CDR2 SQIVND (reference sequence). CDR3 size: 14 residues.

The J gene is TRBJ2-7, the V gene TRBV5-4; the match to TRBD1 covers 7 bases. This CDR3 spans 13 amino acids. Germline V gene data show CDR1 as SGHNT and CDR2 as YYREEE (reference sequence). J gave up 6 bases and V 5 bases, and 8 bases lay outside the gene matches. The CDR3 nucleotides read TGTGCCAGCAGTCGAACAGGGGCACGCGAGCAGTACTTC. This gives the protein CASSRTGAREQYF.

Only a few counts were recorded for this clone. The CDR3 DNA reads as TGTGCCAGCAGTTTATCGCAGACAGCTAACACTGAAGCTTTCTTT. Its protein is CASSLSQTANTEAFF. V is TRBV27 and J is TRBJ1-1; D is possibly TRBD1 (5 bases). The CDR3 sequence is 15 residues long. Between the trimmed V and J ends, which lost 0 bases and 2 bases, there was a span of 10 bases. Per germline, CDR1 MNHEY and CDR2 SMNVEV (reference sequence).

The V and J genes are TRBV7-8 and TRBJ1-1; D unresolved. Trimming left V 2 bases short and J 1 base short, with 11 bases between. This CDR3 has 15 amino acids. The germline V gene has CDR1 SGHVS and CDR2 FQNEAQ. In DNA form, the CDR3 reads TGTGCCAGCAGCTTACAGGCAGGAACGAACACTGAAGCTTTCTTT. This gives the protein CASSLQAGTNTEAFF.

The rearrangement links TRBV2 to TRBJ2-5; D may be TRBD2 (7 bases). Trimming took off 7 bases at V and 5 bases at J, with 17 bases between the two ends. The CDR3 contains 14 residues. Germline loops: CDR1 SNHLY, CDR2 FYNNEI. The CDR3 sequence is CASNLGGAVETQYF. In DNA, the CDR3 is TGTGCCAGCAACCTAGGGGGGGCAGTGGAGACCCAGTACTTC.

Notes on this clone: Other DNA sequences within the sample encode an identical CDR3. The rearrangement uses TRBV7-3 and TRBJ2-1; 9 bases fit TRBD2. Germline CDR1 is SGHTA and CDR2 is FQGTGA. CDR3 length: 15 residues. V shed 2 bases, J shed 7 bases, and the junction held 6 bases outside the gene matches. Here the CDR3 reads CASSLGGGAYNEQFF. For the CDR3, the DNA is TGTGCCAGCAGCTTAGGCGGGGGGGCTTATAATGAGCAGTTCTTC. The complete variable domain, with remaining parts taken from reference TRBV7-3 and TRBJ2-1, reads GAGVSQTPSNKVTEKGKYVELRCDPISGHTALYWYRQSLGQGPEFLIYFQGTGAADDSGLPNDRFFAVRPEGSVSTLKIQRTERGDSAVYLCASSLGGGAYNEQFFGPGTRLTVL.

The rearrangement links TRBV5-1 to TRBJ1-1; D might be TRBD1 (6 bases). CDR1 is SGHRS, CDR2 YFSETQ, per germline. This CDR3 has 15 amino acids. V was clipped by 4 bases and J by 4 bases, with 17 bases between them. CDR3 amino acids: CASSPGVMRSTEAFF. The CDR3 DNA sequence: TGCGCCAGCAGCCCAGGGGTTATGAGGTCCACTGAAGCTTTCTTT.

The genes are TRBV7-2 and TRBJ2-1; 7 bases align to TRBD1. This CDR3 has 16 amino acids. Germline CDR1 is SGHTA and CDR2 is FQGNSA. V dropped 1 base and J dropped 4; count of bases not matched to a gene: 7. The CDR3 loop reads CASSLVSRGRYNEQFF. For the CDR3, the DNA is TGTGCCAGCAGCTTAGTATCGAGGGGGCGGTACAATGAGCAGTTCTTC.

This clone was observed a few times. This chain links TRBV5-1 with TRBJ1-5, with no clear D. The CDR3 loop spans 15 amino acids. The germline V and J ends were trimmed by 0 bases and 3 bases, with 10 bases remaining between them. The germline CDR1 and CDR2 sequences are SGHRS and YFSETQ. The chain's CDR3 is CASSLDGRLNQPQHF. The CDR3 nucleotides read TGCGCCAGCAGCTTGGACGGCAGGCTCAATCAGCCCCAGCATTTT. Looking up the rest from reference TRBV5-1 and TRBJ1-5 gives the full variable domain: KAGVTQTPRYLIKTRGQQVTLSCSPISGHRSVSWYQQTPGQGLQFLFEYFSETQRNKGNFPGRFSGRQFSNSRSEMNVSTLELGDSALYLCASSLDGRLNQPQHFGDGTRLSIL.

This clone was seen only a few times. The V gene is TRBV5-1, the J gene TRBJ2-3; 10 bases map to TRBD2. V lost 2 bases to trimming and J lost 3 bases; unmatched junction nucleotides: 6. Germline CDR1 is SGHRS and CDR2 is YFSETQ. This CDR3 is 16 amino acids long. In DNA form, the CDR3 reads TGCGCCAGCAGCTTCGCCGGACTAGCGGCAACAGATACGCAGTATTTT. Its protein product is CASSFAGLAATDTQYF.

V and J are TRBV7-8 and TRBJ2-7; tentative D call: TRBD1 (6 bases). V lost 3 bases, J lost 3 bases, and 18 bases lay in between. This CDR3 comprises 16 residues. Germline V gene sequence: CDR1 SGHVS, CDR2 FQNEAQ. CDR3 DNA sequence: TGTGCCAGCAGCTTGGCCGAGCGGACAGCAAACTACGAGCAGTACTTC. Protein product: CASSLAERTANYEQYF. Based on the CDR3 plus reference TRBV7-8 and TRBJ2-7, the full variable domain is GAGVSQSPRYKVAKRGQDVALRCDPISGHVSLFWYQQALGQGPEFLTYFQNEAQLDKSGLPSDRFFAERPEGSVSTLKIQRTQQEDSAVYLCASSLAERTANYEQYFGPGTRLTVT.

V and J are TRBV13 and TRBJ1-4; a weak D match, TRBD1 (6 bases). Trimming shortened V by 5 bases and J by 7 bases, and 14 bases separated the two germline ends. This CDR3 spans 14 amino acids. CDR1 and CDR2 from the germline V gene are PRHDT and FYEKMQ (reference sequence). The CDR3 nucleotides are TGTGCCAGCAGCCCCCATGGGGGCCGTGAAAAACTGTTTTTT. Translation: CASSPHGGREKLFF. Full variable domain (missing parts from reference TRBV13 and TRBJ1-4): AAGVIQSPRHLIKEKRETATLKCYPIPRHDTVYWYQQGPGQDPQFLISFYEKMQSDKGSIPDRFSAQQFSDYHSELNMSSLELGDSALYFCASSPHGGREKLFFGSGTQLSVL.

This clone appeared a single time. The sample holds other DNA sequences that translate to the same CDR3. CDR3 DNA: TGTGCCAGCAGCTTAGCCGTGGAGGACGAGCAGTACTTC. Translation gives CASSLAVEDEQYF. The V gene is TRBV7-8, the J gene TRBJ2-7; D may be TRBD2 (5 bases). The CDR3 loop spans 13 amino acids. Trimming pared 0 bases from V and 5 bases from J, leaving 8 bases between. Germline CDR1 and CDR2: SGHVS and FQNEAQ.

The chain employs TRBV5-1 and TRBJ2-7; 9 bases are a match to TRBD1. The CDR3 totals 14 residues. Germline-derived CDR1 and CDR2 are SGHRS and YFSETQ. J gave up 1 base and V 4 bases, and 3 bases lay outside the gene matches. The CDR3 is CASSATGGSYEQYF. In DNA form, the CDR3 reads TGCGCCAGCAGCGCGACAGGGGGGTCCTACGAGCAGTACTTC. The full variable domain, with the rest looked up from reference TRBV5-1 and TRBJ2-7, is KAGVTQTPRYLIKTRGQQVTLSCSPISGHRSVSWYQQTPGQGLQFLFEYFSETQRNKGNFPGRFSGRQFSNSRSEMNVSTLELGDSALYLCASSATGGSYEQYFGPGTRLTVT.

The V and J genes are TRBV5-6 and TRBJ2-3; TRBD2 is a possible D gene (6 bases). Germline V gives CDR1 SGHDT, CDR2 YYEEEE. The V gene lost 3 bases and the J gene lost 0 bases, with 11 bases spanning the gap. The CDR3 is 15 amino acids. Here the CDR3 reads CASSSPGTSTDTQYF. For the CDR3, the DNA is TGTGCCAGCAGCTCCCCTGGGACTAGCACAGATACGCAGTATTTT.

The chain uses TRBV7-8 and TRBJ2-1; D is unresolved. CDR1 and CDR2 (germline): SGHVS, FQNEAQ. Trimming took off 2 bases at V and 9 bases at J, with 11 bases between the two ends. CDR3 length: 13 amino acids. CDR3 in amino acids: CASSLLGDGEQFF. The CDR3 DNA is TGTGCCAGCAGCTTATTAGGAGATGGTGAGCAGTTCTTC.

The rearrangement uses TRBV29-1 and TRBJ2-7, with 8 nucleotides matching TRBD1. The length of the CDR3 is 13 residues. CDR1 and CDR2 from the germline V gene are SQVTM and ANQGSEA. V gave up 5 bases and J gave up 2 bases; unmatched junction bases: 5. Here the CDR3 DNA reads TGCAGCGTTAAGACAGGGGCCACCTACGAGCAGTACTTC. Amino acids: CSVKTGATYEQYF.

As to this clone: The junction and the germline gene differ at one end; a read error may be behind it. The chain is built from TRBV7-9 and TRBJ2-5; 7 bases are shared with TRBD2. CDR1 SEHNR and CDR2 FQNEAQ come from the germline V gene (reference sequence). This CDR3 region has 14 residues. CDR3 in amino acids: CSSSLFGGEETQYF. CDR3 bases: TGTTCCAGCAGCTTATTTGGGGGGGAAGAGACCCAGTACTTC.